Shown below are 14 T cell receptor beta chains from a single sample sequenced in a study of cytomegalovirus exposure and HLA in healthy donors. In the PCR, 60 Vbeta and 13 Jbeta primers were used. The assay was immunoSEQ multiplex PCR, and TCRdb's table has in-frame clones only and misses some. The sample carries 30,000 to 35,000 clones, 80% recorded once. Sequenced: PBMCs. The receptors here all came from a male donor in good health and CMV-seronegative.

J is TRBJ2-2 and V is TRBV29-1; D perhaps matches TRBD1 (6 bases). The germline V gene has CDR1 SQVTM and CDR2 ANQGSEA. The CDR3 consists of 15 residues. Deletions cut 6 bases from V and 4 bases from J, with 18 bases between. CDR3 in DNA: TGCAGCGTACATAGGGGGAGTCTCGGCACCGGGGAGCTGTTTTTT. Encoded protein: CSVHRGSLGTGELFF.

The genes are TRBV7-9 and TRBJ1-3, with D uncertain. Deletions cut 7 bases from V and 0 bases from J, with 13 bases between. The CDR3 totals 15 residues. Germline values: CDR1 SEHNR, CDR2 FQNEAQ (reference sequence). The CDR3 nucleotides read TGTGCCAGCACCGCGGGATCCTACTCTGGAAACACCATATATTTT. This encodes CASTAGSYSGNTIYF.

The chain employs TRBV7-9 and TRBJ1-3, with a possible D match to TRBD1 (6 bases). V was pared by 0 bases and J by 0 bases, with 9 bases between. CDR1 and CDR2 from the germline V gene are SEHNR and FQNEAQ (reference sequence). CDR3 length: 16 residues. The CDR3 region is CASSLAGTFSGNTIYF. CDR3 DNA: TGTGCCAGCAGCTTAGCCGGGACATTCTCTGGAAACACCATATATTTT.

The chain uses TRBV30 and TRBJ1-5; D is undetermined. Germline CDR1 is GTSNPN and CDR2 is SVGIG (reference sequence). The CDR3 has 14 residues. The V and J ends lost 0 bases and 5 bases respectively, with 11 bases between them. The CDR3, as DNA: TGTGCCTGGAGTGTACTCGGAGTGGATCAGCCCCAGCATTTT. It encodes CAWSVLGVDQPQHF.

The chain combines TRBV7-9 with TRBJ2-4; TRBD1 agrees at 7 bases. Per germline, CDR1 SEHNR and CDR2 FQNEAQ (reference sequence). The CDR3 runs to 19 residues. V was pared by 0 bases and J by 0 bases, with 11 bases of the junction left unmatched. DNA of the CDR3: TGTGCCAGCAGCTTAGCCGGGACAGATACTTTTCTAGCCAAAAACATTCAGTACTTC. As protein: CASSLAGTDTFLAKNIQYF.

This clone appeared once. The chain links TRBV15 to TRBJ2-2; 7 bases align to TRBD1. The CDR3 totals 13 residues. Germline lookup yields CDR1 LNHNV and CDR2 YYDKDF (reference sequence). V lost 7 bases, J lost 6 bases, and 5 bases stayed unmatched. The CDR3 protein is CATKVQGAGELFF. The CDR3, as DNA: TGTGCCACCAAGGTTCAGGGGGCCGGGGAGCTGTTTTTT.

The chain carries TRBV6-5 and TRBJ2-7, with 9 bases identical to TRBD1. CDR3 length: 15 amino acids. V was clipped by 5 bases and J by 0 bases; unmatched bases: 5. Germline V gene sequence: CDR1 MNHEY, CDR2 SVGAGI. The CDR3 sequence: CASSTPGQGSYEQYF. CDR3 coding DNA: TGTGCCAGCAGTACTCCGGGACAGGGCTCCTACGAGCAGTACTTC.

This CDR3 is CAISERLAGVGNEQYF. Written as DNA, the CDR3 is TGTGCCATCAGTGAAAGGCTAGCGGGAGTAGGGAACGAGCAGTACTTC. This chain links TRBV10-3 with TRBJ2-7; 10 positions match TRBD2. CDR1 is ENHRY, CDR2 SYGVKD, per germline. Trimming took 3 bases from V and 5 from J; bases not matched to a gene: 10. This CDR3 has 16 amino acids.

This chain uses TRBV5-1 with TRBJ1-1; D ambiguous. This CDR3 is built from 14 residues. Germline V gene data show CDR1 as SGHRS and CDR2 as YFSETQ. V was pared by 0 bases and J by 4 bases, with 10 bases between. The CDR3 region has the DNA TGCGCCAGCAGCTTGGGGGTGAGGGTCACTGAAGCTTTCTTT. Its protein is CASSLGVRVTEAFF. The full variable domain, completed using reference TRBV5-1 and TRBJ1-1, is KAGVTQTPRYLIKTRGQQVTLSCSPISGHRSVSWYQQTPGQGLQFLFEYFSETQRNKGNFPGRFSGRQFSNSRSEMNVSTLELGDSALYLCASSLGVRVTEAFFGQGTRLTVV.

V is TRBV7-3 and J is TRBJ1-2; D unclear. The CDR3 consists of 15 residues. Germline CDR1 and CDR2: SGHTA and FQGTGA. V was clipped by 5 bases and J by 3 bases, with 16 bases between them. CDR3 loop: CASSVNGGSYYGYTF. The CDR3 bases are TGTGCCAGCAGCGTTAATGGCGGCAGCTACTATGGCTACACCTTC.

The gene calls are TRBV5-6 and TRBJ1-4, with 10 nucleotides matching TRBD1. The CDR3 runs to 16 residues. Germline lookup yields CDR1 SGHDT and CDR2 YYEEEE. Trimming at V came to 3 bases and at J to 8 bases, leaving 10 bases not matched to a gene. The CDR3 DNA follows: TGTGCCAGCAGCTGGGGGCCCGGGACAGGGGACGAAAAACTGTTTTTT. It is translated as CASSWGPGTGDEKLFF.

This clone showed up just a few times. The rearrangement links TRBV6-5 to TRBJ2-1; D is perhaps TRBD1 (6 bases). Germline-derived CDR1 and CDR2 are MNHEY and SVGAGI. This CDR3 region has 15 residues. Trimming pared 5 bases from V and 6 bases from J, leaving 17 bases between. The chain's CDR3 is CASSHEGGVGNEQFF. Here the CDR3 DNA reads TGTGCCAGCAGTCACGAAGGGGGAGTCGGCAATGAGCAGTTCTTC.

The chain links TRBV5-1 to TRBJ1-1, with 9 bases matching TRBD1. The CDR3 is made up of 14 amino acids. V lost 2 bases and J lost 3; bases outside the gene matches: 2. CDR1 is SGHRS, CDR2 YFSETQ, per germline. The CDR3 loop is CASSFRQGDTEAFF. The CDR3 DNA reads as TGCGCCAGCAGCTTTCGACAGGGGGACACTGAAGCTTTCTTT.

CDR3 coding DNA: TGTGCCAGCAGCTCCGCCCGGGAGAGTAAAGGCTACACCTTC. This gives the protein CASSSARESKGYTF. V gene TRBV7-6 combines with J gene TRBJ1-2; D is unclear. Germline CDR1 and CDR2: SGHVS and FNYEAQ. The CDR3 has 14 amino acids. The V end lost 4 bases, the J end lost 8 bases, and 17 bases lay between the germline ends.